This passage covers 3 T cell receptor beta chains from one sample sequenced in a study of radiotherapy plus CTLA-4 blockade in lung cancer. Method: immunoSEQ multiplex PCR; TCRdb's copy keeps in-frame clones and lacks some. The sample lists fewer than 100,000 clones, 84% occurring once. The sequencing here drew on peripheral blood, taken from a patient treated with radiotherapy plus ipilimumab. The receptors originated from a human donor with non-small cell lung cancer who had stable disease on radiotherapy plus ipilimumab.

V usage is TRBV6-5 and J usage is TRBJ2-5; 7 bases fit TRBD1. The germline CDR1 and CDR2 sequences are MNHEY and SVGAGI. Losses at the gene ends were 5 bases for V and 5 bases for J; bases not matched to a gene: 8. The CDR3 consists of 14 residues. The CDR3 loop reads CASSRQGGRETQYF. The CDR3 bases are TGTGCCAGCAGTCGACAGGGTGGAAGGGAGACCCAGTACTTC.

The rearrangement joins TRBV29-1 to TRBJ2-2; D is tentatively TRBD1 or TRBD2 (5 bases each). CDR3 length equals 16 residues. Deletions cut 5 bases from V and 0 bases from J, with 16 bases between. Germline V gene sequence: CDR1 SQVTM, CDR2 ANQGSEA. The CDR3, as DNA: TGCAGCGTTTGGTTCCCAGGGAGTGCGAACACCGGGGAGCTGTTTTTT. Protein product: CSVWFPGSANTGELFF.

The rearrangement uses TRBV9 and TRBJ2-2, with D possibly TRBD2 on 6 matching bases. The V end was cut by 2 bases, the J end by 4 bases, with 12 bases between. CDR3 length: 15 residues. Germline-derived CDR1 and CDR2 are SGDLS and YYNGEE. The CDR3 DNA is TGTGCCAGCAGCGTGGCACAGCGGGTCACCGGGGAGCTGTTTTTT. Protein: CASSVAQRVTGELFF.